Here is one T cell receptor beta chain with its context. The antigen is undetermined. This sample is drawn from a study of cytomegalovirus exposure and HLA in healthy donors. Study-wide points: What TCR beta sequences reportedly achieved was accurate prediction of HLA-A and HLA-B alleles in most subjects. Accounts indicate the classifier identified cytomegalovirus status with strong specificity and sensitivity.

This PCR relied on a set of 60 Vbeta primers and 13 Jbeta primers. Clones were read by immunoSEQ multiplex PCR, and TCRdb kept only the in-frame ones, dropping some. Of about 150,000 clones in the sample, around three quarters were seen once. The source material was PBMCs. This clonotype was sampled from a woman aged 55-69 years in good health and CMV-seropositive.

Written as DNA, the CDR3 is TGCGCCAGCAGTAGAGCGGGGTCTTACAATGAGCAGTTCTTC. Translated: CASSRAGSYNEQFF. The genes are TRBV5-1 and TRBJ2-1; 7 bases are a match to TRBD2. J gave up 4 bases and V 5 bases, and 6 bases lay outside the gene matches. Germline loops: CDR1 SGHRS, CDR2 YFSETQ. CDR3 length: 14 amino acids.